This TCR beta chain is from a study of Ad26.COV2.S vaccination and SARS-CoV-2 variants. Study information: In the COV1001 trial, the donor was in the Ad26.COV2.S arm.

With respect to this clone: What it binds is unknown.

TCRdb keeps only in-frame clones here, not all; method: immunoSEQ multiplex PCR. The sample includes fewer than 400,000 clones, around 84% of them seen just once. The treatment: over 15 received Ad26.COV2.S at low or high dose, single or two shots; about 5 received placebo; per-sample allocation not given. The study sampled participants on day 63 after the first vaccine or placebo injection. General study findings and limits: Possible underestimation of total T cell responses by the TCR breadth and depth analyses was noted. Recipients of vaccine and of placebo showed similar breadth of their non-spike TCR repertoires.

The CDR3 length is 16 residues. Trimming removed 4 bases from V and 2 bases from J, with 17 bases in between. CDR1 KGHSH and CDR2 LQKENI come from the germline V gene. The chain links TRBV18 to TRBJ1-2, with D possibly being TRBD1 (6 bases). The input for sequencing was peripheral blood, taken in a trial of Ad26.COV2.S vaccine versus placebo. This receptor was obtained from a person aged 18-60 years who received the Ad26.COV2.S COVID-19 vaccine or a placebo. For the CDR3, the DNA is TGTGCCAGCTCACTCCTACCAGGGGAATTGAACTATGGCTACACCTTC. Its translation is CASSLLPGELNYGYTF.